The 21 T cell receptor beta chains presented below share a single source sample, sequenced in a study of T cells in Graves' hyperthyroidism and ophthalmopathy. What was amplified from RNA transcripts were TCR beta CDR3 regions. The HTBI primer set was used in a first-round RT-PCR of the TCR CDR3. TCRdb re-derived calls from the multiplex PCR reads in MiXCR, one entry per CDR3 protein. Among 300,000 to 450,000 distinct CDR3 sequences listed, approximately 15% were seen once. The sample was blood. These receptors originate from a woman under 30 with Graves' hyperthyroidism that later progressed to Graves' ophthalmopathy.

As regards this clonotype: This may be a read error, as it is one base from a much larger clone. The rearrangement uses TRBV27 and TRBJ2-3, with D perhaps TRBD2 (5 bases). Trimming took 5 bases from V and 9 from J, leaving 18 bases between them. Germline lookup yields CDR1 MNHEY and CDR2 SMNVEV (reference sequence). The CDR3 totals 14 residues. CDR3 residues: CASSPPPYTGTQYF. The CDR3 nucleotides read TGTGCCAGCAGTCCGCCCCCCTACACGGGAACGCAGTATTTT.

At least ten counts were recorded for this clonotype. The chain employs TRBV15 and TRBJ2-3; unclear D gene. The length of the CDR3 is 17 residues. V gave up 0 bases and J gave up 0 bases, with 13 bases separating them. Germline V lookup: CDR1 LNHNV, CDR2 YYDKDF (reference sequence). The CDR3 DNA sequence: TGTGCCACCAGCAGAGATCTAAAGGTTCGGAGCACAGATACGCAGTATTTT. Its protein product is CATSRDLKVRSTDTQYF.

The chain carries TRBV9 and TRBJ2-7; 7 nucleotides match TRBD2. The germline V gene has CDR1 SGDLS and CDR2 YYNGEE. The CDR3 sequence is 15 residues long. V shed 0 bases, J shed 3 bases, and the junction held 6 bases outside the gene matches. CDR3 in DNA: TGTGCCAGCAGCGTAGGGTGGGAGGGCCTCTACGAGCAGTACTTC. It is translated as CASSVGWEGLYEQYF.

This clonotype was seen ten or more times. The chain has TRBV12-3 or TRBV12-4 and TRBJ2-7; D gene uncertain. There are 14 residues in the CDR3. V was shortened by 1 base and J by 2 bases, with 9 bases between the two germline ends. As DNA, the CDR3 is TGTGCCAGCAGTTTAGGGCTGGGCCCCTACGAGCAGTACTTC. Protein product: CASSLGLGPYEQYF.

The table lists this clonotype with many counts. The chain has TRBV6-1 and TRBJ1-2, with 9 bases matching TRBD1. The V segment lost 5 bases and the J segment 10 bases; nucleotides outside the gene matches: 11. The CDR3 sequence is 14 residues long. Germline values: CDR1 MNHNS, CDR2 SASEGT. CDR3 DNA sequence: TGTGCCAGCAGTTCGCTTAGGGACAGGGTTGACTACACCTTC. Its translation is CASSSLRDRVDYTF.

This chain uses TRBV29-1 with TRBJ2-1; TRBD1 or TRBD2 may be the D gene (6 bases each). Germline assignment: CDR1 SQVTM and CDR2 ANQGSEA. This CDR3 is built from 10 residues. With 6 bases removed from V and 10 bases from J, the gap between germline ends came to 10 bases. CDR3 residues: CSVGGTEQFF. The CDR3 DNA sequence: TGCAGCGTAGGAGGGACAGAGCAGTTCTTC.

This chain uses TRBV28 with TRBJ2-1; D not resolved. The CDR3 is 12 amino acids. Germline CDR1 reads MDHEN; CDR2 reads SYDVKM. V was clipped by 4 bases and J by 8 bases, with 9 bases between them. The CDR3 region is CASSSADYEQFF. CDR3 coding DNA: TGTGCCAGCAGTTCTGCCGACTATGAGCAGTTCTTC. Complete variable domain (other parts from reference TRBV28 and TRBJ2-1): DVKVTQSSRYLVKRTGEKVFLECVQDMDHENMFWYRQDPGLGLRLIYFSYDVKMKEKGDIPEGYSVSREKKERFSLILESASTNQTSMYLCASSSADYEQFFGPGTRLTVL.

This clonotype was observed a few times. The genes are TRBV5-5 and TRBJ2-1; perhaps TRBD2 as D (6 bases). This CDR3 is 13 amino acids long. Germline CDR1 and CDR2: SGHKS and YYEKEE (reference sequence). The V end was cut by 1 base, the J end by 11 bases, with 13 bases between. DNA of the CDR3: TGTGCCAGCAGCTTGCTCTCGGGAGTTAAGCAGTTCTTC. This sequence encodes CASSLLSGVKQFF.

This clonotype was recorded at least ten times. The chain couples TRBV20-1 to TRBJ2-7, with 10 bases lining up with TRBD2. The V segment lost 2 bases and the J segment 4 bases; nucleotides outside the gene matches: 8. The CDR3 runs 15 residues. Germline CDR1 is DFQATT and CDR2 is SNEGSKA (reference sequence). The CDR3 nucleotides read TGCAGTGCTAGACCTAGCGGGAGCATGAGATACGAGCAGTACTTC. It specifies CSARPSGSMRYEQYF.

This clonotype showed up many times. The rearrangement joins TRBV29-1 to TRBJ1-1; 10 bases agree with TRBD1. V gave up 5 bases and J gave up 7 bases; unmatched junction bases: 7. The V gene's germline CDR1 is SQVTM and CDR2 ANQGSEA. The CDR3 sequence is 13 residues long. The CDR3 sequence is CSVPQTGGDEAFF. The CDR3 bases are TGCAGCGTTCCTCAGACAGGGGGCGATGAAGCTTTCTTT.

V usage is TRBV6-2 or TRBV6-3 and J usage is TRBJ2-3, with 9 bases aligning to TRBD1. V lost 6 bases to trimming and J lost 2 bases; unmatched junction nucleotides: 3. Per germline, CDR1 MNHEY and CDR2 SVGEGT. The CDR3 has 14 amino acids. This CDR3 is CASSGQGPTDTQYF. CDR3 bases: TGTGCCAGCAGCGGACAGGGGCCCACAGATACGCAGTATTTT.

This clonotype was recorded many times. The CDR3 reads CASSSRSLQSLYEQYF. CDR3 in DNA: TGTGCCAGCAGCTCACGGTCGCTACAGTCCCTCTACGAGCAGTACTTC. V usage is TRBV7-2 and J usage is TRBJ2-7, with D uncertain. Germline V lookup: CDR1 SGHTA, CDR2 FQGNSA. CDR3 length: 16 amino acids. With 4 bases removed from V and 3 bases from J, the gap between germline ends came to 19 bases. The full variable domain, its missing parts supplied by reference TRBV7-2 and TRBJ2-7, is GAGVSQSPSNKVTEKGKDVELRCDPISGHTALYWYRQSLGQGLEFLIYFQGNSAPDKSGLPSDRFSAERTGGSVSTLTIQRTQQEDSAVYLCASSSRSLQSLYEQYFGPGTRLTVT.

This clonotype was observed a handful of times. The rearrangement joins TRBV7-2 to TRBJ2-7; D might be TRBD2 (5 bases). Germline V CDR1 and CDR2: SGHTA, FQGNSA. The CDR3 loop spans 14 amino acids. V was trimmed by 6 bases and J by 5 bases, leaving 17 bases between them. CDR3 in DNA: TGTGCCAGCAGTCCCATCGGGGAATACCACGAGCAGTACTTC. It encodes CASSPIGEYHEQYF.

This clonotype was detected ten times or more. Sequence at one end of the junction differs from germline and may be a read error. V and J are TRBV29-1 and TRBJ2-3; TRBD2 aligns across 11 bases. Germline loops: CDR1 SQVTM, CDR2 ANQGSEA. This CDR3 is 15 amino acids long. CDR3 loop: CSVEGTSGPGDTQYF. Here the CDR3 DNA reads TGCAGCGTCGAAGGGACTAGCGGCCCGGGAGATACGCAGTATTTT.

There are many counts of this clonotype. The chain is built from TRBV10-3 and TRBJ2-1, with D perhaps TRBD1 or TRBD2 (5 bases each). The CDR3 runs to 13 residues. The ends were cut back, 5 bases at V and 5 bases at J, with 10 bases in the middle. In germline, CDR1 is ENHRY, CDR2 SYGVKD. The chain's CDR3 is CAISPGGHNEQFF. The CDR3 nucleotides read TGTGCCATCAGTCCTGGGGGACACAATGAGCAGTTCTTC.

In its sample, this clonotype was seen many times. This rearrangement joins TRBV12-3 or TRBV12-4 to TRBJ1-1, with 8 bases matching TRBD1. The CDR3 runs to 14 residues. V dropped 2 bases and J dropped 4; count of bases not matched to a gene: 3. The CDR3 region has the DNA TGTGCCAGCAGTTTACTCCAGGGGGCCACTGAAGCTTTCTTT. It encodes CASSLLQGATEAFF.

In the case of this clonotype: Its ends do not fully match the called genes, so a read error is possible. The J gene is TRBJ2-5, the V gene TRBV4-1; the D is unclear. Germline V gives CDR1 MGHRA, CDR2 YSYEKL. The CDR3 is made up of 10 amino acids. As DNA, the CDR3 is TGCGCCAGCAGCCACCCAGGTGGGAACTTC. Amino acids: CASSHPGGNF.

This clonotype was seen a handful of times. V usage is TRBV7-3 and J usage is TRBJ1-6, with D possibly being TRBD1 (6 bases). V was clipped by 2 bases and J by 10 bases, with 12 bases between them. The CDR3 has 14 amino acids. CDR1 and CDR2 from the germline V gene are SGHTA and FQGTGA. The CDR3 sequence is CASSLSGGRSPLHF. In nucleotides, the CDR3 is TGTGCCAGCAGCTTATCCGGGGGGCGATCACCCCTCCACTTT. Full variable domain (remainder filled in from reference TRBV7-3 and TRBJ1-6): GAGVSQTPSNKVTEKGKYVELRCDPISGHTALYWYRQSLGQGPEFLIYFQGTGAADDSGLPNDRFFAVRPEGSVSTLKIQRTERGDSAVYLCASSLSGGRSPLHFGNGTRLTVT.

In this sample, this clonotype turned up a few times. The chain is built from TRBV12-3 or TRBV12-4 and TRBJ2-7; possibly TRBD1 for D (6 bases). Trimming took 6 bases from V and 2 from J, leaving 14 bases between them. The CDR3 spans 14 residues. In nucleotides, the CDR3 is TGTGCCAGCAGCCCCTCAGGGGTCCCCTACGAGCAGTACTTC. It codes for CASSPSGVPYEQYF.

This clonotype was seen many times. This rearrangement joins TRBV2 to TRBJ1-4, with D unclear. The CDR3 sequence is 12 residues long. V was shortened by 8 bases and J by 5 bases, with 9 bases between the two germline ends. From germline, CDR1 is SNHLY and CDR2 FYNNEI. CDR3 in amino acids: CASRALNEKLFF. For the CDR3, the DNA is TGTGCCAGCCGGGCGTTGAATGAAAAACTGTTTTTT.

This clonotype has just a few counts. This chain connects TRBV7-9 to TRBJ2-1; TRBD2 matches at 9 bases. The CDR3 has 15 amino acids. V lost 5 bases and J lost 9; bases outside the gene matches: 11. Germline assignment: CDR1 SEHNR and CDR2 FQNEAQ (reference sequence). The CDR3 DNA reads as TGTGCCAGCAGCGCCGGGTTAGCGGGAGCCAGTGAGCAGTTCTTC. Translating gives CASSAGLAGASEQFF.